This T cell receptor (beta chain) was sequenced for a study of blood T cell repertoires in COVID-19. Germline-derived CDR1 and CDR2 are SGHVS and FQNEAQ. The junction had 8 bases not matched to a gene; V was cut back by 1 base and J by 5 bases. This CDR3 comprises 15 residues. Original analysis: Reference gene primer amplification yielded estimated nucleated cell counts. Some clones are missing from TCRdb's copy, which holds only in-frame ones; the method was immunoSEQ multiplex PCR. Clone size and V and J calls were adopted from that table, with D and trimming inferred from the DNA. The sample contains tens of thousands of clones, about 85% of which appear only once.

The V call is TRBV7-8, the J call TRBJ2-7, with 7 bases aligning to TRBD2. The sequence derives from a woman aged 55 to 70 with acute or convalescent COVID-19. Sequenced sample: peripheral blood. Written as DNA, the CDR3 is TGTGCCAGCAGCTTAGTAATGGGGGGGAGGAACGAGCAGTACTTC. It specifies CASSLVMGGRNEQYF. Complete variable domain (other parts from reference TRBV7-8 and TRBJ2-7): GAGVSQSPRYKVAKRGQDVALRCDPISGHVSLFWYQQALGQGPEFLTYFQNEAQLDKSGLPSDRFFAERPEGSVSTLKIQRTQQEDSAVYLCASSLVMGGRNEQYFGPGTRLTVT.